The source of this T cell receptor (beta chain) is a study of blood T cell repertoires in COVID-19. V trimming: 1 base; J trimming: 4 bases; junction bases outside the gene matches: 5. The CDR3 covers 16 residues. The germline gives CDR1 MGHDK, CDR2 SYGVNS. Profiling relied on immunoSEQ multiplex PCR, and the TCRdb table lists in-frame clones only, not all of them. The sample holds more than 150,000 clones, more than 80% seen once. This clonotype was obtained from a woman at least 80 years old with COVID-19, enrolled during active disease. The material sequenced was peripheral blood. This rearrangement joins TRBV25-1 to TRBJ2-7; 12 positions match TRBD2. CDR3 amino acids: CASSEWGLAGQYEQYF. The CDR3 DNA is TGTGCCAGCAGTGAATGGGGACTAGCGGGCCAGTACGAGCAGTACTTC.